A selection of T cell receptor beta chains follows, all from one sample in a study of cytomegalovirus exposure and HLA in healthy donors. Only in-frame clones appear in the TCRdb table, and some are missing; sequencing was by immunoSEQ multiplex PCR. The table has around 150,000 clones, roughly 71% seen once. Source material: PBMCs. The receptors here all came from a woman between 45 and 60 years old in good health and CMV-seropositive. CDR3s include the opening cysteine and the closing phenylalanine or tryptophan. A D gene is named only where the DNA matches it firmly. Clone size appears in some rows only: once, few, many, or a class for an expanded clone.

NA,NA,TRBJ2-5,TRBV10-1,TGCGCCAGCAGTGAGATCGGGGAAGAGGAGACCCAGTACTTC,CASSEIGEEETQYF
NA,NA,TRBJ2-7,TRBV27,TGTGCCAGCAGTTTATCCCAGGGCTACGAGCAGTACTTC,CASSLSQGYEQYF
NA,NA,TRBJ1-6,TRBV7-2,TGTGCCAGCAGCACACAGGGTTCTTCACCCCTCCACTTT,CASSTQGSSPLHF
NA,NA,TRBJ1-4,TRBV6-1,TGTGCCAGCAGGGACACCTCGGGTGAAAAACTGTTTTTT,CASRDTSGEKLFF
NA,NA,TRBJ2-1,TRBV5-1,TGCGCCAGCTTATGGGGGGATGAGCAGTTCTTC,CASLWGDEQFF
TRBD2,once,TRBJ2-1,TRBV27,TGTGCCAGCAGTTTATTGGCTAGCGGGGGGGCTGGAATTGAGCAGTTCTTC,CASSLLASGGAGIEQFF
TRBD1,NA,TRBJ1-1,TRBV6-1,TGTGCCAGCTCCACACAGGGGGGGACTGAAGCTTTCTTT,CASSTQGGTEAFF
TRBD1,NA,TRBJ2-1,TRBV6-5,TGTGCCAGCAGTAAGGACAGGGGGCTTAATGAGCAGTTCTTC,CASSKDRGLNEQFF
TRBD1,once,TRBJ2-1,TRBV10-3,TGTGCCATCAGTGGGGGGACAGGGGCCAGTGAGCAGTTCTTC,CAISGGTGASEQFF
TRBD1,NA,TRBJ1-2,TRBV6-5,TGTGCCAGCAGTTACTTAACGGAAGACAGGGGGAGAGGCTACACCTTC,CASSYLTEDRGRGYTF
TRBD1,NA,TRBJ1-4,TRBV10-3,TGTGCCACACAGGGGTCGCCCGACGAAAAACTGTTTTTT,CATQGSPDEKLFF
TRBD2,NA,TRBJ2-1,TRBV7-6,TGTGCCAGCACCCGGACTAGCGGAAACAATGAGCAGTTCTTC,CASTRTSGNNEQFF
NA,NA,TRBJ1-1,TRBV18,TGTGCCAGCTCACCTGGTACGGTGAACACTGAAGCTTTCTTT,CASSPGTVNTEAFF
TRBD2,NA,TRBJ2-2,TRBV7-9,TGTGCCAGCAGCTTTTGGGGGGGGACTAGCGGGCGATACACCGGGGAGCTGTTTTTT,CASSFWGGTSGRYTGELFF
NA,NA,TRBJ1-1,TRBV7-3,TGTGCCAGCAGCTCCGGATCAGGAGAAGCTTTCTTT,CASSSGSGEAFF
NA,NA,TRBJ2-7,TRBV30,TGTGCCTGGAATCAGGGGAGGGACACCTACGAGCAGTACTTC,CAWNQGRDTYEQYF
TRBD2,NA,TRBJ2-2,TRBV6-1,TGTGCCAGCACCACCGGGACTAGCGTATCGGGGGAGCTGTTTTTT,CASTTGTSVSGELFF
TRBD1,NA,TRBJ1-1,TRBV5-1,TGCGCCAGCAGCAAAACAGGGGGAACCATGAACACTGAAGCTTTCTTT,CASSKTGGTMNTEAFF
NA,NA,TRBJ1-1,TRBV2,TGTGCCAGCAGTGAGCAGGGCGATACTGAAGCTTTCTTT,CASSEQGDTEAFF
NA,NA,TRBJ1-2,TRBV6-6,TGTGCCAGCAGTGACGCAGGGGCTAACTATGGCTACACCTTC,CASSDAGANYGYTF
TRBD1,NA,TRBJ2-2,TRBV5-1,TGCGCCAGCAGCTTTAAGGGACAGGAAAGGACCGGGGAGCTGTTTTTT,CASSFKGQERTGELFF
TRBD1,NA,TRBJ2-7,TRBV29-1,TGCAGCGTCCGGGACAGGGGGCTTTACGAGCAGTACTTC,CSVRDRGLYEQYF
TRBD1,NA,TRBJ2-7,TRBV9,TGTGCCAGCAGCGCTGGACAGGGGAGTTCCTACGAGCAGTACTTC,CASSAGQGSSYEQYF
TRBD1,NA,TRBJ1-2,TRBV5-4,TGTGCCAGCAGCTCAGACAGGGTCTATGGCTACACCTTC,CASSSDRVYGYTF
NA,NA,TRBJ2-7,TRBV18,TGTGCCAGCTCAGACAGAAACTACGAGCAGTACTTC,CASSDRNYEQYF
NA,NA,TRBJ1-1,TRBV29-1,TGCAGCGGTCGACAGAGAAACACTGAAGCTTTCTTT,CSGRQRNTEAFF
NA,NA,TRBJ1-1,TRBV7-6,TGTGCCAGCAGAAGGACCGGGACTTTAAACACTGAAGCTTTCTTT,CASRRTGTLNTEAFF
TRBD2,NA,TRBJ2-7,TRBV19,TGTGCCAGTAGTATAGGGGAGGGTATCAACGAGCAGTACTTC,CASSIGEGINEQYF
NA,NA,TRBJ2-5,TRBV5-1,TGCGCCAGCAGCACCGGTGGGGGGTCGGGGGAGACCCAGTACTTC,CASSTGGGSGETQYF
TRBD1,NA,TRBJ1-1,TRBV2,TGTGCCAGCAGCGGACAGGAGGGACCTGAAGCTTTCTTT,CASSGQEGPEAFF
NA,few,TRBJ1-1,TRBV10-3,TGTGCCATCAGTGCGTCAGGAGGCTTGAACACTGAAGCTTTCTTT,CAISASGGLNTEAFF
NA,NA,TRBJ2-7,TRBV2,TGTGCCAGCAGTGTCAACAGGGCGTCCGAGCAGTACTTC,CASSVNRASEQYF
NA,NA,TRBJ1-3,TRBV6-1,TGTGCCAGCAGTGAAGCGGGGGCAGGGAACAGAAACACCATATATTTT,CASSEAGAGNRNTIYF
NA,NA,TRBJ1-2,TRBV7-9,TGTGCCAGCAGCCCCGGGTGGTACGCAGCTGGCTACCCCTTC,CASSPGWYAAGYPF
TRBD1,NA,TRBJ1-6,TRBV2,TGTGCCAGCAGATGGGACAGCTCCTATAATTCACCCCTCCACTTT,CASRWDSSYNSPLHF
NA,NA,TRBJ1-2,TRBV5-1,TGCGCCAGCAGGGGACTCGCGACTAACTATGGCTACACCTTC,CASRGLATNYGYTF